One sample yielded the 20 T cell receptor beta chains listed below, sequenced in a study of T cell responses to AZD1222 COVID-19 vaccine. Profiled with immunoSEQ multiplex PCR; TCRdb holds only in-frame clones, not every one. The repertoire has 80,000 or so clones, about 87% of them found once; the top ten carry approximately 5.8%. This sample comprised peripheral blood, obtained on day 0 of AZD1222 vaccination. The receptors derive from an adult in good health.

The chain carries TRBV5-4 and TRBJ2-1; 7 bases align to TRBD2. CDR1 and CDR2 (germline): SGHNT, YYREEE (reference sequence). This CDR3 region has 15 residues. Trimming cost V 10 bases and J 6 bases; bases outside gene matches: 16. The CDR3 protein is CAGGDLNSLRNEQFF. As DNA, the CDR3 is TGTGCCGGGGGGGACCTAAACTCCCTTCGCAATGAGCAGTTCTTC.

This chain joins TRBV11-2 and TRBJ2-1, with a weak D call TRBD1 (5 bases). Germline V CDR1 and CDR2: SGHAT, FQNNGV. CDR3 length: 13 amino acids. V gave up 0 bases and J gave up 12 bases, with 12 bases separating them. CDR3 residues: CASSLDRQQVQFF. The CDR3 DNA is TGTGCCAGCAGCTTAGATAGACAGCAGGTGCAGTTCTTC. Based on the CDR3 plus reference TRBV11-2 and TRBJ2-1, the full variable domain is EAGVAQSPRYKIIEKRQSVAFWCNPISGHATLYWYQQILGQGPKLLIQFQNNGVVDDSQLPKDRFSAERLKGVDSTLKIQPAKLEDSAVYLCASSLDRQQVQFFGPGTRLTVL.

The chain carries TRBV12-3 or TRBV12-4 and TRBJ2-1; 11 positions match TRBD2. V trimming: 6 bases; J trimming: 15 bases; junction bases outside the gene matches: 10. This CDR3 has 13 amino acids. The CDR3: CASRGDSGGVRFF. In DNA, the CDR3 is TGTGCCAGCAGGGGAGATAGCGGGGGGGTTAGGTTCTTC.

Of note for this clone: At one end the junction does not follow the germline gene, possibly because of a read error. This chain joins TRBV12-3 or TRBV12-4 and TRBJ1-1; 10 bases align to TRBD1. The CDR3 totals 13 residues. The CDR3 is CASSLDRGLTAFF. In DNA, the CDR3 is TGTGCCAGCAGCTTAGACAGGGGGCTCACGGCTTTCTTT.

J is TRBJ2-5 and V is TRBV3-1 (or the pseudogene TRBV3-2), with D unresolved. Trimming left V 5 bases short and J 5 bases short, with 15 bases between. Germline values: CDR1 LGHDT, CDR2 YNNKEL (reference sequence). The CDR3 is 14 amino acids. The CDR3 bases are TGTGCCAGCAGCATCTGGGCGGCGAGGGAGACCCAGTACTTC. It specifies CASSIWAARETQYF.

The chain joins TRBV29-1 to TRBJ2-1; D is possibly TRBD1 or TRBD2 (5 bases each). Trimming removed 1 base at V and 7 bases at J, with 5 bases between. In germline, CDR1 is SQVTM, CDR2 ANQGSEA. The CDR3 loop spans 11 amino acids. The CDR3 is CSVEGGNEQFF. As DNA, the CDR3 is TGCAGCGTTGAAGGGGGGAATGAGCAGTTCTTC.

The gene calls are TRBV3-1 (or the pseudogene TRBV3-2) and TRBJ1-6; no clear D gene. The germline V and J ends were trimmed by 1 base and 3 bases, with 13 bases remaining between them. The CDR3 covers 17 residues. Germline V gene lookup returns CDR1 LGHDT and CDR2 YNNKEL (reference sequence). The CDR3 loop is CASSQARTSNYNSPLHF. The DNA for the CDR3 is TGTGCCAGCAGCCAAGCCCGGACGTCCAACTATAATTCACCCCTCCACTTT.

V is TRBV2 and J is TRBJ1-1, with 8 nucleotides matching TRBD1. CDR3 length: 15 amino acids. Germline CDR1 is SNHLY and CDR2 is FYNNEI. Germline trimming cut 4 bases from V and 4 bases from J; bases unmatched to any gene: 8. The CDR3 DNA follows: TGTGCCAGCAGTGGTCGATGGACAGGGCTCACTGAAGCTTTCTTT. This sequence encodes CASSGRWTGLTEAFF.

This sequence joins TRBV5-1 and TRBJ2-1; TRBD2 agrees at 9 bases. The CDR3 spans 14 residues. CDR1 and CDR2 (germline): SGHRS, YFSETQ. V trimming: 3 bases; J trimming: 9 bases; junction bases outside the gene matches: 7. CDR3 nucleotides: TGCGCCAGCAGCTCGGCGGGGGGGACGATTGAGCAGTTCTTC. Encoded protein: CASSSAGGTIEQFF. Complete variable domain (other parts from reference TRBV5-1 and TRBJ2-1): KAGVTQTPRYLIKTRGQQVTLSCSPISGHRSVSWYQQTPGQGLQFLFEYFSETQRNKGNFPGRFSGRQFSNSRSEMNVSTLELGDSALYLCASSSAGGTIEQFFGPGTRLTVL.

This chain links TRBV10-1 with TRBJ2-1, with 9 bases fitting TRBD2. V shed 4 bases and J 7 bases; nucleotides not matched to a gene: 8. CDR3 size: 15 residues. The germline CDR1 and CDR2 sequences are WNHNN and SYGVQD (reference sequence). The CDR3 here is CASSAERGARNEQFF. The CDR3 nucleotides are TGCGCCAGCAGTGCAGAGCGGGGGGCGCGGAATGAGCAGTTCTTC.

The rearrangement uses TRBV19 and TRBJ1-2; D may be TRBD1 (5 bases). The length of the CDR3 is 15 residues. Germline V gene data show CDR1 as LNHDA and CDR2 as SQIVND (reference sequence). Trimming stripped 4 bases from V and 4 bases from J, with 16 bases between. The CDR3 DNA sequence: TGTGCCAGTAGTACCCAGGGAGGCTCCTTCTATGGCTACACCTTC. Its translation: CASSTQGGSFYGYTF.

The CDR3 DNA sequence: TGTGCCAGCAGCCAATCCGGGCCAGGACCCTACGAGCAGTACTTC. Translated, it gives CASSQSGPGPYEQYF. This rearrangement joins TRBV3-1 (or the pseudogene TRBV3-2) to TRBJ2-7; D remains unclear. The CDR3 contains 15 residues. Trimming left V 2 bases short and J 2 bases short, with 13 bases between. CDR1 is LGHDT and CDR2 is YNNKEL in the germline V gene (reference sequence).

The chain uses TRBV11-3 and TRBJ2-3, with 8 bases aligning to TRBD2. The CDR3 sequence is 15 residues long. The germline gives CDR1 SGHNT, CDR2 YENEEA. V lost 3 bases to trimming and J lost 3 bases; unmatched junction nucleotides: 5. The CDR3 sequence: CASSLIGGATDTQYF. CDR3 nucleotides: TGTGCCAGCAGCTTGATCGGGGGGGCGACAGATACGCAGTATTTT.

The chain links TRBV12-3 or TRBV12-4 to TRBJ1-1, with a tentative D call TRBD1 (6 bases). The ends were cut back, 5 bases at V and 3 bases at J, with 7 bases in the middle. The CDR3 covers 12 residues. The CDR3 loop is CASSKGDTEAFF. For the CDR3, the DNA is TGTGCCAGCAGTAAGGGGGACACTGAAGCTTTCTTT.

This clone was seen only once. V gene TRBV27 combines with J gene TRBJ1-2; no clear D gene. This CDR3 has 16 residues. Germline V gene data show CDR1 as MNHEY and CDR2 as SMNVEV (reference sequence). Trimming removed 0 bases at V and 3 bases at J, with 14 bases between. Written as DNA, the CDR3 is TGTGCCAGCAGTTTATCTTATGGCACAGCCTACTATGGCTACACCTTC. Translation gives CASSLSYGTAYYGYTF.

This chain uses TRBV28 with TRBJ1-2; TRBD1 matches at 7 bases. The CDR3 is 13 amino acids. Per the germline V gene, CDR1 is MDHEN and CDR2 is SYDVKM. V gave up 8 bases and J gave up 5 bases; unmatched junction bases: 8. CDR3 sequence: CASHSGTDYGYTF. In DNA form, the CDR3 reads TGTGCCAGCCATTCCGGGACAGATTATGGCTACACCTTC.

The chain combines TRBV9 with TRBJ1-2; a possible D gene is TRBD1 (5 bases). Per the germline V gene, CDR1 is SGDLS and CDR2 is YYNGEE. CDR3 length equals 14 residues. Trimming left V 4 bases short and J 3 bases short, with 13 bases between. The CDR3 protein is CASSPLGTYYGYTF. The CDR3, as DNA: TGTGCCAGCAGCCCCCTTGGGACGTACTATGGCTACACCTTC.

V gene TRBV27 combines with J gene TRBJ1-2, with 9 nucleotides matching TRBD1. Trimming removed 6 bases from V and 6 bases from J; junction bases left unmatched: 5. CDR1 is MNHEY and CDR2 is SMNVEV in the germline V gene (reference sequence). The CDR3 is 13 residues long. The CDR3 loop reads CASSGTGGHGYTF. The DNA for the CDR3 is TGTGCCAGCAGCGGTACAGGGGGCCATGGCTACACCTTC.

V gene TRBV6-5 combines with J gene TRBJ2-1, with D unclear. The V end lost 2 bases, the J end lost 7 bases, and 12 bases lay between the germline ends. CDR3 length equals 14 residues. Germline assignment: CDR1 MNHEY and CDR2 SVGAGI. The CDR3 spells CASSYGIQVNEQFF. The CDR3 DNA reads as TGTGCCAGCAGTTACGGGATCCAGGTGAATGAGCAGTTCTTC.

The chain is built from TRBV13 and TRBJ1-1; D perhaps matches TRBD1 (5 bases). The CDR3 loop spans 15 amino acids. The V end was cut by 4 bases, the J end by 4 bases, with 16 bases between. The germline V gene encodes CDR1 PRHDT and CDR2 FYEKMQ (reference sequence). CDR3 nucleotide sequence: TGTGCCAGCAGCTCCCAAGATGGGGGAGGCACTGAAGCTTTCTTT. Protein: CASSSQDGGGTEAFF. The variable domain in full, with the rest retrieved from reference TRBV13 and TRBJ1-1, is AAGVIQSPRHLIKEKRETATLKCYPIPRHDTVYWYQQGPGQDPQFLISFYEKMQSDKGSIPDRFSAQQFSDYHSELNMSSLELGDSALYFCASSSQDGGGTEAFFGQGTRLTVV.